These 30 T cell receptor beta chains were sequenced from one sample in a study of CD8 T cells in ankylosing spondylitis. Study outcomes and limitations: The study identified a TCR beta motif of about eight highly homologous variants that appeared characteristic of ankylosing spondylitis blood.

Their antigen targets remain unknown. MiXCR, applied by TCRdb to the 5' RACE reads, yields one record per CDR3 protein. Of about 540,000 distinct CDR3 sequences in the sample, about 12% were seen once. The sequencing input was blood, either unsorted or a sorted T cell fraction (not recorded which). All receptors come from a male donor with ankylosing spondylitis.

CDR3: CASSLYGQNYEQYV. The CDR3 bases are TGTGCCAGCAGCTTATATGGGCAGAACTACGAGCAGTACGTC. The chain links TRBV7-6 to TRBJ2-7, with D uncertain. V was cut by 2 bases and J by 3 bases, with 11 bases left in between. The CDR3 contains 14 residues. Germline V gene lookup returns CDR1 SGHVS and CDR2 FNYEAQ.

This clonotype was observed a handful of times. The chain recombines TRBV11-2 with TRBJ1-2; TRBD1 might be the D (5 bases). The CDR3 sequence is 12 residues long. Germline V lookup: CDR1 SGHAT, CDR2 FQNNGV. The V end was cut by 7 bases, the J end by 7 bases, with 13 bases between. CDR3 protein: CASTLGVPGYTF. CDR3 nucleotides: TGTGCCAGCACCCTGGGGGTGCCTGGCTACACCTTC.

This clonotype was observed a few times. This chain joins TRBV27 and TRBJ1-5; 9 bases map to TRBD1. V lost 4 bases, J lost 5 bases, and 9 bases stayed unmatched. Germline V gene lookup returns CDR1 MNHEY and CDR2 SMNVEV (reference sequence). This CDR3 contains 16 residues. In nucleotides, the CDR3 is TGTGCCAGCAGTTCCTCCGGGACAGGGATGTATCAGCCCCAGCATTTT. Translating gives CASSSSGTGMYQPQHF.

In its sample, this clonotype was seen once. Mismatch with germline at one junction end may stem from a read error. J is TRBJ2-1 and V is TRBV20-1, with 12 bases matching TRBD2. CDR3 length: 16 amino acids. The germline V gene encodes CDR1 DFQATT and CDR2 SNEGSKA (reference sequence). CDR3 loop: CCAGGLAGLSLGEQFF. Written as DNA, the CDR3 is TGCTGTGCCGGAGGACTAGCGGGATTATCTCTAGGCGAGCAGTTCTTC.

This clonotype was observed a few times. The chain employs TRBV15 and TRBJ1-1, with TRBD1 identical over 9 bases. The V gene's germline CDR1 is LNHNV and CDR2 YYDKDF (reference sequence). After removal of 4 bases from V and 3 bases from J, the junction contained 12 bases not matched to a gene. The CDR3 is made up of 17 amino acids. In DNA, the CDR3 is TGTGCCACCAGCAAATCGGCGGGACAGGGCCCCGACACTGAAGCTTTCTTT. It codes for CATSKSAGQGPDTEAFF. Looking up the rest from reference TRBV15 and TRBJ1-1 gives the full variable domain: DAMVIQNPRYQVTQFGKPVTLSCSQTLNHNVMYWYQQKSSQAPKLLFHYYDKDFNNEADTPDNFQSRRPNTSFCFLDIRSPGLGDTAMYLCATSKSAGQGPDTEAFFGQGTRLTVV.

This chain links TRBV11-2 with TRBJ2-7; tentatively, D is TRBD2 (7 bases). The CDR3 length is 18 residues. Trimming took off 4 bases at V and 2 bases at J, with 24 bases between the two ends. CDR1 SGHAT and CDR2 FQNNGV come from the germline V gene. DNA for the CDR3: TGTGCCAGCAGCTCCCCGGGGGCGGGAGCGCAACCAACCTACGAGCAGTACTTC. Its translation is CASSSPGAGAQPTYEQYF.

This chain links TRBV12-3 or TRBV12-4 with TRBJ1-1, with 7 bases matching TRBD1. V dropped 8 bases and J dropped 1; count of bases not matched to a gene: 7. This CDR3 has 14 amino acids. The CDR3 protein is CASREGAWNTEAFF. The CDR3 DNA sequence: TGTGCCAGCCGGGAGGGGGCCTGGAACACTGAAGCTTTCTTT.

The chain's CDR3 is CASSPGAASYGYTF. Written as DNA, the CDR3 is TGTGCCAGCAGTCCTGGTGCGGCGAGCTATGGCTACACCTTC. V and J are TRBV5-5 and TRBJ1-2; no reliable D call. The CDR3 totals 14 residues. The germline gives CDR1 SGHKS, CDR2 YYEKEE (reference sequence). The V gene lost 5 bases and the J gene lost 4 bases, with 15 bases spanning the gap.

This clonotype was detected many times. This chain uses TRBV5-1 with TRBJ2-3, with D uncertain. Trimming stripped 0 bases from V and 2 bases from J, with 1 base between. CDR3 length equals 12 residues. Germline CDR1 and CDR2: SGHRS and YFSETQ. The CDR3 nucleotides read TGCGCCAGCAGCTTGGCCACAGATACGCAGTATTTT. As protein: CASSLATDTQYF.

The chain is built from TRBV6-1 and TRBJ2-7; either TRBD1 or TRBD2 may supply D (6 bases each). Trimming removed 0 bases from V and 9 bases from J, with 12 bases in between. Per the germline V gene, CDR1 is MNHNS and CDR2 is SASEGT. This CDR3 has 13 residues. The CDR3 DNA sequence: TGTGCCAGCAGTGAAGCGGGGGGCCAGGGGCAGTACGTC. This sequence encodes CASSEAGGQGQYV.

This chain joins TRBV7-9 and TRBJ1-1; D is unresolved. Germline CDR1 reads SEHNR; CDR2 reads FQNEAQ (reference sequence). CDR3 size: 13 residues. V lost 5 bases and J lost 0, with 7 bases in between. For the CDR3, the DNA is TGTGCCAGCAGCGAAAGACTGAACACTGAAGCTTTCTTT. Translated, it gives CASSERLNTEAFF.

The chain combines TRBV10-1 with TRBJ2-3; D not certain. The ends were cut back, 3 bases at V and 7 bases at J, with 8 bases in the middle. The CDR3 is 12 amino acids. CDR1 WNHNN and CDR2 SYGVQD come from the germline V gene (reference sequence). The CDR3 bases are TGCGCCAGCAGTGATAGGAGAAATACGCAGTATTTT. This encodes CASSDRRNTQYF.

There are a few counts of this clonotype. The rearrangement links TRBV11-1 to TRBJ1-1; the match to TRBD1 covers 9 bases. Per the germline V gene, CDR1 is SGHAT and CDR2 is FQDESV (reference sequence). This CDR3 has 15 residues. The V and J ends lost 8 bases and 4 bases, in that order; junction bases with no gene match: 11. DNA of the CDR3: TGTGCCAGCGAACCCACAGGGGGCCGGGTCACTGAAGCTTTCTTT. Protein sequence: CASEPTGGRVTEAFF.

CDR3 residues: CSAGTATDTQYF. The CDR3 bases are TGCAGTGCCGGGACAGCCACAGATACGCAGTATTTT. The rearrangement uses TRBV20-1 and TRBJ2-3; TRBD1 agrees at 7 bases. Germline V gene data show CDR1 as DFQATT and CDR2 as SNEGSKA (reference sequence). The CDR3 totals 12 residues. V shed 6 bases, J shed 2 bases, and the junction held 2 bases outside the gene matches.

A single count supports this clonotype. V is TRBV19 and J is TRBJ2-3, with D possibly matching TRBD1 (6 bases). Trimming removed 6 bases at V and 0 bases at J, with 10 bases between. The CDR3 sequence is 14 residues long. CDR1 is LNHDA and CDR2 is SQIVND in the germline V gene (reference sequence). As DNA, the CDR3 is TGTGCCAGTAGGAGAGGGGGTAGCACAGATACGCAGTATTTT. Translation gives CASRRGGSTDTQYF.

This clonotype showed up just a few times. The chain employs TRBV7-9 and TRBJ1-4; 7 bases align to TRBD1. The CDR3 runs 16 residues. Trimming took 2 bases from V and 11 from J; bases not matched to a gene: 14. Germline loops: CDR1 SEHNR, CDR2 FQNEAQ (reference sequence). The CDR3 loop reads CASSLSVDRLGGKLFF. The CDR3 bases are TGTGCCAGCAGCTTATCCGTGGACAGGTTGGGGGGGAAACTGTTTTTT.

This clonotype was recorded at least ten times. This sequence joins TRBV6-4 and TRBJ2-3; D call uncertain. Germline V gene lookup returns CDR1 MRHNA and CDR2 SNTAGT. The CDR3 consists of 13 residues. V was cut by 2 bases and J by 6 bases, with 9 bases left in between. CDR3 nucleotide sequence: TGTGCCAGCAGTGACGGAGCTGGGGATACGCAGTATTTT. Translating gives CASSDGAGDTQYF.

The chain recombines TRBV6-4 with TRBJ2-5; 7 positions agree with TRBD1. The V and J ends lost 4 bases and 2 bases, in that order; junction bases with no gene match: 1. Germline CDR1 reads MRHNA; CDR2 reads SNTAGT. The CDR3 runs 13 residues. The CDR3 nucleotides are TGTGCCAGCAGTGTGGACAGGCAAGAGACCCAGTACTTC. Protein sequence: CASSVDRQETQYF.

The genes are TRBV12-3 or TRBV12-4 and TRBJ2-3; TRBD1 might be the D (5 bases). The length of the CDR3 is 16 residues. V lost 5 bases to trimming and J lost 2 bases, with 17 bases between them. For the CDR3, the DNA is TGTGCCAGCAGTCCCGGACACTTTATGTTCACAGATACGCAGTATTTT. Protein product: CASSPGHFMFTDTQYF.

In its sample, this clonotype was seen a few times. The CDR3 sequence: CASSLEGQGAPGGELFF. CDR3 DNA sequence: TGCGCCAGCAGCTTGGAAGGACAGGGGGCGCCAGGCGGGGAGCTGTTTTTT. The V and J genes are TRBV5-1 and TRBJ2-2; 11 nucleotides match TRBD1. This CDR3 has 17 residues. Germline CDR1 and CDR2: SGHRS and YFSETQ. Trimming cost V 0 bases and J 7 bases; bases outside gene matches: 8.

The chain is built from TRBV3-1 and TRBJ2-1; a possible D gene is TRBD2 (6 bases). Germline V lookup: CDR1 LGHDT, CDR2 YNNKEL (reference sequence). With 0 bases removed from V and 1 base from J, the gap between germline ends came to 19 bases. There are 19 residues in the CDR3. CDR3 sequence (DNA): TGTGCCAGCAGCCAAGACCCAGGAAGGCGGGGTCGATCCTACAATGAGCAGTTCTTC. Residues: CASSQDPGRRGRSYNEQFF.

CDR3 coding DNA: TGCGCCAGCAGCCCCGAGGGGGGCGGCTATGGCTACACCTTC. Protein product: CASSPEGGGYGYTF. The chain employs TRBV5-1 and TRBJ1-2; tentatively, D is TRBD1 (6 bases). The CDR3 length is 14 residues. Trimming shortened V by 4 bases and J by 4 bases, and 14 bases separated the two germline ends. CDR1 is SGHRS and CDR2 is YFSETQ in the germline V gene. Using reference TRBV5-1 and TRBJ1-2 for the parts outside the CDR3, the full variable domain is KAGVTQTPRYLIKTRGQQVTLSCSPISGHRSVSWYQQTPGQGLQFLFEYFSETQRNKGNFPGRFSGRQFSNSRSEMNVSTLELGDSALYLCASSPEGGGYGYTFGSGTRLTVV.

This clonotype was seen only a few times. The chain couples TRBV3-1 to TRBJ1-5; D remains unclear. V gave up 1 base and J gave up 0 bases, with 7 bases separating them. CDR1 is LGHDT, CDR2 YNNKEL, per germline (reference sequence). There are 15 residues in the CDR3. In nucleotides, the CDR3 is TGTGCCAGCAGCCAAGCGGCCAATAGCAATCAGCCCCAGCATTTT. It codes for CASSQAANSNQPQHF.

The chain employs TRBV20-1 and TRBJ2-3, with D unresolved. V was pared by 6 bases and J by 7 bases, with 11 bases between. This CDR3 spans 11 amino acids. The germline CDR1 and CDR2 sequences are DFQATT and SNEGSKA (reference sequence). The CDR3 here is CSATHTHTQYF. CDR3 DNA sequence: TGCAGTGCCACCCACACCCATACGCAGTATTTT.

This clonotype was counted a few times. The chain uses TRBV11-2 and TRBJ2-1, with D perhaps TRBD1 (5 bases). CDR3 size: 16 residues. V lost 5 bases, J lost 6 bases, and 20 bases lay in between. From germline, CDR1 is SGHAT and CDR2 FQNNGV. DNA of the CDR3: TGTGCCAGCAGCCTCGCACCAGGGTCACCCGCCAATGAGCAGTTCTTC. Residues: CASSLAPGSPANEQFF. Full variable domain (rest looked up from reference TRBV11-2 and TRBJ2-1): EAGVAQSPRYKIIEKRQSVAFWCNPISGHATLYWYQQILGQGPKLLIQFQNNGVVDDSQLPKDRFSAERLKGVDSTLKIQPAKLEDSAVYLCASSLAPGSPANEQFFGPGTRLTVL.

This clonotype occurred many times. The chain employs TRBV12-3 or TRBV12-4 and TRBJ1-1; D is possibly TRBD1 (6 bases). The V and J ends lost 5 bases and 4 bases respectively, with 11 bases between them. The length of the CDR3 is 13 residues. DNA for the CDR3: TGTGCCAGCAGTCCAGGGGCGGCCACTGAAGCTTTCTTT. This encodes CASSPGAATEAFF.

There are many counts of this clonotype. The junction departs from the called germline gene at one end, perhaps through a read error. This chain links TRBV5-1 with TRBJ1-2; D gene unclear. From germline, CDR1 is SGHRS and CDR2 YFSETQ. This CDR3 region has 13 residues. The CDR3 protein is CASSLSPNYGYTF. The CDR3 DNA sequence: TGTGCCAGCAGTTTAAGCCCCAACTATGGCTACACCTTC.

This clonotype occurred many times. The V and J genes are TRBV24-1 and TRBJ2-1; 8 positions match TRBD2. Trimming cost V 0 bases and J 4 bases; bases outside gene matches: 4. The germline V gene encodes CDR1 KGHDR and CDR2 SFDVKD. The CDR3 totals 16 residues. CDR3 coding DNA: TGTGCCACCAGTGATTTGCGGGCGGGGGGTTACAATGAGCAGTTCTTC. Encoded protein: CATSDLRAGGYNEQFF.

This clonotype was picked up a small number of times. The rearrangement uses TRBV9 and TRBJ2-7; 12 bases agree with TRBD2. The length of the CDR3 is 19 residues. The V gene's germline CDR1 is SGDLS and CDR2 YYNGEE. J gave up 2 bases and V 0 bases, and 12 bases lay outside the gene matches. CDR3 nucleotide sequence: TGTGCCAGCAGCGTAGGGGCTAGCGGGAGGGATACCCCACCCTACGAGCAGTACTTC. This gives the protein CASSVGASGRDTPPYEQYF.

The CDR3 spells CASRGTTSSTDTQYF. For the CDR3, the DNA is TGTGCCAGCAGGGGGACTACCTCTAGCACAGATACGCAGTATTTT. The rearrangement joins TRBV2 to TRBJ2-3; 7 nucleotides align to TRBD2. V was clipped by 6 bases and J by 0 bases; unmatched bases: 6. In germline, CDR1 is SNHLY, CDR2 FYNNEI. The CDR3 totals 15 residues. The entire variable domain, with the rest obtained from reference TRBV2 and TRBJ2-3, is as follows: EPEVTQTPSHQVTQMGQEVILRCVPISNHLYFYWYRQILGQKVEFLVSFYNNEISEKSEIFDDQFSVERPDGSNFTLKIRSTKLEDSAMYFCASRGTTSSTDTQYFGPGTRLTVL.